The 17 T cell receptor beta chains below were found in one sample sequenced in a study of blood T cell repertoires in COVID-19. Sequencing was performed with immunoSEQ multiplex PCR; in TCRdb, only in-frame clones are kept and a portion is missing. The sample has tens of thousands of clones; roughly 84% are singletons. Sequenced sample: peripheral blood. The receptors originated from a man of 80 years or more with active or convalescent COVID-19.

This chain uses TRBV30 with TRBJ2-3; 11 bases are a match to TRBD2. After removal of 3 bases from V and 4 bases from J, the junction contained 18 bases not matched to a gene. The CDR3 runs 19 residues. Germline values: CDR1 GTSNPN, CDR2 SVGIG (reference sequence). CDR3 DNA sequence: TGTGCCTGGAGCCCTCGGGGGGCCCAAACTAGCGGGGGCCCAGATACGCAGTATTTT. Residues: CAWSPRGAQTSGGPDTQYF.

The rearrangement links TRBV6-5 to TRBJ1-2, with a tentative D call TRBD1 (5 bases). CDR1 is MNHEY and CDR2 is SVGAGI in the germline V gene. V shed 8 bases and J shed 4 bases, with 20 bases lying between them. This CDR3 comprises 15 residues. CDR3 bases: TGTGCCAGCGCGGAGGCGGGGCCTTCGGGCTATGGCTACACCTTC. Amino acids: CASAEAGPSGYGYTF.

The chain links TRBV12-3 or TRBV12-4 to TRBJ1-4; D call uncertain. V was shortened by 4 bases and J by 8 bases, with 8 bases between the two germline ends. The CDR3 runs to 12 residues. DNA of the CDR3: TGTGCCAGCAGTTCCTTACACGAAAAACTGTTTTTT. It specifies CASSSLHEKLFF.

The V call is TRBV19, the J call TRBJ1-6, with D possibly being TRBD1 (5 bases). There are 14 residues in the CDR3. Trimming cost V 3 bases and J 10 bases, with 13 bases left between them. Looked up from germline, CDR1 is LNHDA and CDR2 is SQIVND (reference sequence). CDR3 nucleotides: TGTGCCAGTAGTATCCAGGGAAGAGGATCACCCCTCCACTTT. Its protein product is CASSIQGRGSPLHF.

V gene TRBV7-2 combines with J gene TRBJ1-1; D may be TRBD1 (5 bases). With 6 bases removed from V and 2 bases from J, the gap between germline ends came to 13 bases. Per the germline V gene, CDR1 is SGHTA and CDR2 is FQGNSA. CDR3 length: 14 residues. The CDR3 loop is CASSPGHHNTEAFF. CDR3 DNA: TGTGCCAGCAGTCCTGGACACCACAACACTGAAGCTTTCTTT.

This sequence joins TRBV2 and TRBJ2-7; D gene unclear. CDR3 length: 14 residues. V was clipped by 3 bases and J by 2 bases, with 11 bases between them. The germline gives CDR1 SNHLY, CDR2 FYNNEI. CDR3 loop: CASSDGELTYEQYF. In DNA, the CDR3 is TGTGCCAGCAGTGATGGAGAGCTGACCTACGAGCAGTACTTC.

The CDR3 bases are TGCAGCGTTTCCAGGGGTGAGACCCAGTACTTC. It specifies CSVSRGETQYF. This chain joins TRBV29-1 and TRBJ2-5, with a weak D call TRBD1 (6 bases). The CDR3 loop spans 11 amino acids. Trimming removed 5 bases at V and 5 bases at J, with 9 bases between. The germline gives CDR1 SQVTM, CDR2 ANQGSEA.

The chain is built from TRBV6-5 and TRBJ1-5, with D maybe TRBD1 (6 bases). V lost 2 bases, J lost 1 base, and 9 bases lay in between. There are 15 residues in the CDR3. Germline loops: CDR1 MNHEY, CDR2 SVGAGI. Here the CDR3 DNA reads TGTGCCAGCAGTTACGGGGGGGCGAGCAATCAGCCCCAGCATTTT. Encoded protein: CASSYGGASNQPQHF.

The chain recombines TRBV3-1 (or the pseudogene TRBV3-2) with TRBJ2-5; 10 bases are shared with TRBD2. The CDR3 sequence is 15 residues long. The V segment lost 3 bases and the J segment 3 bases; nucleotides outside the gene matches: 4. Germline CDR1 reads LGHDT; CDR2 reads YNNKEL (reference sequence). This CDR3 is CASSQQGLAEETQYF. The DNA for the CDR3 is TGTGCCAGCAGCCAGCAAGGACTAGCGGAAGAGACCCAGTACTTC.

V gene TRBV10-3 combines with J gene TRBJ2-7; the D gene is possibly TRBD1 (6 bases). The CDR3 contains 13 residues. The V end lost 4 bases, the J end lost 2 bases, and 9 bases lay between the germline ends. Germline assignment: CDR1 ENHRY and CDR2 SYGVKD. The CDR3 sequence is CAISADSTYEQYF. The CDR3 DNA follows: TGTGCCATCAGTGCGGACAGTACCTACGAGCAGTACTTC.

The chain employs TRBV30 and TRBJ2-2; D not certain. Germline V gene lookup returns CDR1 GTSNPN and CDR2 SVGIG (reference sequence). Trimming took off 3 bases at V and 5 bases at J, with 16 bases between the two ends. CDR3 length: 15 residues. The DNA for the CDR3 is TGTGCCTGGAGACTCAGAGGTACCTCAACCGGGGAGCTGTTTTTT. Protein product: CAWRLRGTSTGELFF.

The J gene is TRBJ2-2, the V gene TRBV5-4; the match to TRBD2 covers 8 bases. The trim removed 4 bases at V and 0 bases at J, leaving 2 bases unmatched. CDR1 is SGHNT and CDR2 is YYREEE in the germline V gene (reference sequence). CDR3 length: 15 residues. CDR3 in amino acids: CASSRGGTNTGELFF. CDR3 nucleotides: TGTGCCAGCAGCCGGGGGGGGACGAACACCGGGGAGCTGTTTTTT.

The V and J genes are TRBV6-5 and TRBJ2-5; possibly TRBD1 for D (5 bases). The CDR3 is 15 residues long. Germline V CDR1 and CDR2: MNHEY, SVGAGI. V shed 5 bases and J shed 4 bases, with 17 bases lying between them. CDR3 residues: CASSPLDTSSETQYF. In DNA, the CDR3 is TGTGCCAGCAGTCCATTGGACACATCATCAGAGACCCAGTACTTC.

The chain joins TRBV27 to TRBJ1-5; TRBD1 is a possible D gene (5 bases). CDR1 is MNHEY, CDR2 SMNVEV, per germline (reference sequence). With 5 bases removed from V and 6 bases from J, the gap between germline ends came to 17 bases. This CDR3 region has 15 residues. In DNA, the CDR3 is TGTGCCAGCAGTCCCCAGACAGCTTCAATTCAGCCCCAGCATTTT. Protein sequence: CASSPQTASIQPQHF.

The CDR3 coding sequence is TGTGCCAGCAGTCCCCACGAGAATTACGGCTACACCTTC. Its translation: CASSPHENYGYTF. This chain links TRBV6-2 or TRBV6-3 with TRBJ1-2; D remains ambiguous. Germline values: CDR1 MNHEY, CDR2 SVGEGT. This CDR3 region has 13 residues. Trimming cost V 5 bases and J 8 bases, with 15 bases left between them.

The V and J genes are TRBV7-2 and TRBJ1-4, with 11 bases matching TRBD1. This CDR3 contains 15 residues. V shed 6 bases and J 6 bases; nucleotides not matched to a gene: 6. Germline V lookup: CDR1 SGHTA, CDR2 FQGNSA. The CDR3 is CASRADRGPDEKLFF. The CDR3 DNA follows: TGTGCCAGCAGGGCGGACAGGGGGCCGGATGAAAAACTGTTTTTT.

The chain uses TRBV19 and TRBJ2-2, with D possibly matching TRBD1 (7 bases). The CDR3 has 19 amino acids. The germline CDR1 and CDR2 sequences are LNHDA and SQIVND (reference sequence). The V and J ends lost 0 bases and 5 bases respectively, with 22 bases between them. CDR3 coding DNA: TGTGCCAGTAGTATAGATCGCCAGGGGGGCGCTCGGAGGACCGGGGAGCTGTTTTTT. Translating it yields CASSIDRQGGARRTGELFF. The variable domain in full, with the rest retrieved from reference TRBV19 and TRBJ2-2, is DGGITQSPKYLFRKEGQNVTLSCEQNLNHDAMYWYRQDPGQGLRLIYYSQIVNDFQKGDIAEGYSVSREKKESFPLTVTSAQKNPTAFYLCASSIDRQGGARRTGELFFGEGSRLTVL.